One and the same sample provided the 16 T cell receptor beta chains below, sequenced in a study of blood T cell repertoires in COVID-19. Profiled with immunoSEQ multiplex PCR; TCRdb holds only in-frame clones, not every one. The data hold over 150,000 clones, with about 86% observed a single time. Sample: peripheral blood. These receptors all come from a woman aged 70 to 79 with COVID-19, enrolled during active disease.

V gene TRBV3-1 (or the pseudogene TRBV3-2) combines with J gene TRBJ2-2; 11 bases match TRBD1. The trim removed 11 bases at V and 4 bases at J, leaving 9 bases unmatched. The CDR3 runs 15 residues. The germline V gene encodes CDR1 LGHDT and CDR2 YNNKEL (reference sequence). The CDR3 sequence is CAVQWTGGGTGELFF. The CDR3 coding sequence is TGTGCCGTCCAGTGGACAGGGGGCGGCACCGGGGAGCTGTTTTTT.

The chain joins TRBV30 to TRBJ1-5; 7 bases are shared with TRBD1. This CDR3 comprises 15 residues. Germline CDR1 GTSNPN, CDR2 SVGIG (reference sequence). Losses at the gene ends were 2 bases for V and 6 bases for J; bases not matched to a gene: 10. DNA for the CDR3: TGTGCCTGGAGTTCCGGGACAGTCGGTGGTCAGCCCCAGCATTTT. Translation gives CAWSSGTVGGQPQHF.

To note about this clone: The junction and the germline gene differ at one end; a read error may be behind it. The chain carries TRBV7-7 and TRBJ2-5; 11 nucleotides line up with TRBD1. The V gene's germline CDR1 is SSHAT and CDR2 FNYEAQ (reference sequence). The CDR3 contains 16 residues. CDR3: CASSSMGQGGGETQYF. The CDR3 DNA is TGTGCTAGCAGCTCGATGGGACAGGGGGGTGGAGAGACCCAGTACTTC.

The gene calls are TRBV10-3 and TRBJ1-2, with 8 positions matching TRBD1. The V segment lost 3 bases and the J segment 7 bases; nucleotides outside the gene matches: 10. Germline V gene lookup returns CDR1 ENHRY and CDR2 SYGVKD. This CDR3 spans 15 amino acids. The CDR3 protein is CAISDGDTGGGGYTF. The CDR3 DNA sequence: TGTGCCATCAGTGATGGGGACACAGGGGGGGGTGGCTACACCTTC.

V gene TRBV4-1 combines with J gene TRBJ2-1, with 7 bases matching TRBD2. Unmatched junction bases numbered 3, after V lost 3 bases and J lost 4 bases. Germline V gene data show CDR1 as MGHRA and CDR2 as YSYEKL. The CDR3 sequence is 14 residues long. The CDR3 protein is CASSQTGGYNEQFF. The CDR3 DNA reads as TGCGCCAGCAGCCAGACGGGGGGTTACAATGAGCAGTTCTTC.

The chain combines TRBV6-5 with TRBJ1-4; D is ambiguous. Germline lookup yields CDR1 MNHEY and CDR2 SVGAGI. Trimming took 10 bases from V and 0 from J, leaving 9 bases between them. The CDR3 has 13 residues. The CDR3 DNA reads TGTGCCACCAGACGGTCAACTAATGAAAAACTGTTTTTT. This codes for CATRRSTNEKLFF.

This clone was counted between two and nine times. The CDR3 nucleotides read TGTGCCAGCAGTGGGGGGACAGGGAGATTCAACCAGCCCCAGCATTTT. It codes for CASSGGTGRFNQPQHF. The rearrangement joins TRBV2 to TRBJ1-5; TRBD1 matches 9 bases. The CDR3 is 16 residues long. The V gene's germline CDR1 is SNHLY and CDR2 FYNNEI. J lost 7 bases, V lost 4 bases, and 11 bases had no gene match.

V and J are TRBV9 and TRBJ1-2, with 7 bases identical to TRBD1. This CDR3 has 14 amino acids. V shed 4 bases and J 6 bases; nucleotides not matched to a gene: 9. Germline CDR1 is SGDLS and CDR2 is YYNGEE. In DNA, the CDR3 is TGTGCCAGCAGCCGTACAGGGGCCAGAGATGGCTACACCTTC. Its protein product is CASSRTGARDGYTF.

The chain employs TRBV9 and TRBJ2-2, with 11 bases identical to TRBD2. The CDR3 sequence is 21 residues long. CDR1 SGDLS and CDR2 YYNGEE come from the germline V gene. J gave up 2 bases and V 4 bases, and 19 bases lay outside the gene matches. The CDR3 DNA reads TGTGCCAGCAGCCCTCGCCTGGGGCTAGCGGGGGGCGACCCCAACACCGGGGAGCTGTTTTTT. Its translation is CASSPRLGLAGGDPNTGELFF.

V and J are TRBV11-2 and TRBJ1-6, with a possible D match to TRBD1 (6 bases). Germline loops: CDR1 SGHAT, CDR2 FQNNGV. Trimming removed 3 bases from V and 4 bases from J, with 16 bases in between. CDR3 length: 17 residues. CDR3 loop: CASSFLGQNQYNSPLHF. The CDR3 DNA reads as TGTGCCAGCAGCTTTCTAGGACAGAACCAATATAATTCACCCCTCCACTTT.

The chain recombines TRBV5-1 with TRBJ2-7, with TRBD1 identical over 9 bases. CDR1 SGHRS and CDR2 YFSETQ come from the germline V gene. Germline trimming cut 0 bases from V and 4 bases from J; bases unmatched to any gene: 5. The CDR3 length is 15 residues. CDR3 residues: CASSLGQGVEYEQYF. The CDR3 DNA reads as TGCGCCAGCAGCTTGGGACAGGGGGTTGAGTACGAGCAGTACTTC.

The chain is built from TRBV7-9 and TRBJ2-3; the D is unclear. The V gene lost 6 bases and the J gene lost 6 bases, with 13 bases spanning the gap. The germline gives CDR1 SEHNR, CDR2 FQNEAQ (reference sequence). The CDR3 has 13 residues. The CDR3 sequence is CASSRARVDTQYF. The CDR3 bases are TGTGCCAGCAGTCGAGCACGGGTGGATACGCAGTATTTT.

In nucleotides, the CDR3 is TGTGCCAGCAGCTTAAACGCGGGGGGGGTCAATGAGCAGTTCTTC. It translates to CASSLNAGGVNEQFF. The chain couples TRBV7-2 to TRBJ2-1; 9 bases line up with TRBD2. The V gene end was trimmed by 2 bases and the J gene end by 6 bases; junction bases not matched to a gene: 5. The germline CDR1 and CDR2 sequences are SGHTA and FQGNSA. This CDR3 comprises 15 residues.

V is TRBV5-4 and J is TRBJ1-2; 7 bases fit TRBD1. Germline CDR1 reads SGHNT; CDR2 reads YYREEE (reference sequence). V dropped 4 bases and J dropped 8; count of bases not matched to a gene: 11. This CDR3 spans 14 amino acids. CDR3: CASSGDRVYRGYTF. CDR3 in DNA: TGTGCCAGCAGCGGAGACAGGGTCTATAGGGGCTACACCTTC.

The chain uses TRBV28 and TRBJ1-3; D ambiguous. V was shortened by 7 bases and J by 6 bases, with 13 bases between the two germline ends. The CDR3 loop spans 13 amino acids. Germline V lookup: CDR1 MDHEN, CDR2 SYDVKM. The CDR3 DNA follows: TGTGCCAGCACCGTCAGCGGGTTAAACACCATATATTTT. Translated, it gives CASTVSGLNTIYF. Together with reference TRBV28 and TRBJ1-3, the CDR3 gives the full variable domain: DVKVTQSSRYLVKRTGEKVFLECVQDMDHENMFWYRQDPGLGLRLIYFSYDVKMKEKGDIPEGYSVSREKKERFSLILESASTNQTSMYLCASTVSGLNTIYFGEGSWLTVV.

The chain has TRBV28 and TRBJ2-3, with TRBD2 matching over 9 bases. V lost 8 bases, J lost 4 bases, and 4 bases stayed unmatched. The CDR3 has 13 residues. In germline, CDR1 is MDHEN, CDR2 SYDVKM. CDR3 DNA: TGTGCCAGCCGCGGGGGGGGAGCAGATACGCAGTATTTT. It codes for CASRGGGADTQYF.